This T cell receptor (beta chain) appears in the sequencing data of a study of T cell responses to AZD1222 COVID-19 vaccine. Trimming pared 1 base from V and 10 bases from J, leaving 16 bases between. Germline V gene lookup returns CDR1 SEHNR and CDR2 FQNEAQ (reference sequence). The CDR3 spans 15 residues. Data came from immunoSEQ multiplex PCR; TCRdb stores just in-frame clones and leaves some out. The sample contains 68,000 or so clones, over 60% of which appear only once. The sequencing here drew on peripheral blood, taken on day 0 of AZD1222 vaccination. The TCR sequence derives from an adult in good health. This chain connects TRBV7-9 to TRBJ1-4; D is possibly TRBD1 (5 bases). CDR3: CASSLDFRVRGKLFF. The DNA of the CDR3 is TGTGCCAGCAGCTTAGATTTCAGGGTTCGTGGAAAACTGTTTTTT.